These T cell receptor beta chains were read from a single sample in a study of control samples from healthy donors and cancer patients. Sequencing used immunoSEQ multiplex PCR; TCRdb keeps in-frame clones, though not all of them. The sample lists 350,000 to 450,000 clones, over 75% occurring once. Sequenced input: PBMCs. Receptors originate from a man aged 35-49 years with head and neck cancer. The CDR3 runs from the conserved cysteine through the conserved F or W. The D gene is left open where the match is weak. Only some rows state a clone size, as once, few, many or a class for expanded clones.

d_call	j_call	clone_size	v_call	cdr3_nt	cdr3_aa
TRBD1	TRBJ1-2	-	TRBV4-1	TGCGCCAGCAGCCACCTGGGACAGTCTGCCCCTAACTATGGCTACACCTTC	CASSHLGQSAPNYGYTF
-	TRBJ1-1	-	TRBV7-9	TGTGCCAGCAGCTTCTCCACTAACAATGAAGCTTTCTTT	CASSFSTNNEAFF
-	TRBJ1-1	-	TRBV9	TGTGCCAGCAGCTGGGGGGCAGGGGAGATGAACACTGAAGCTTTCTTT	CASSWGAGEMNTEAFF
-	TRBJ1-4	-	TRBV28	TGTGCCAGCAGTTTAATGGGGATAAATGAAAAACTGTTTTTT	CASSLMGINEKLFF
-	TRBJ1-1	-	TRBV30	TGTGCCTGGAGATTGCAGCGGGACACTGAAGCTTTCTTT	CAWRLQRDTEAFF
-	TRBJ1-5	-	TRBV27	TGTGCCAGCAGTTTGTCCCCGGGGAACTATCAGCCCCAGCATTTT	CASSLSPGNYQPQHF
TRBD1	TRBJ2-7	-	TRBV5-1	TGCGCCAGCAGCTTGACAGGGGGTGAACCCTACGAGCAGTACTTC	CASSLTGGEPYEQYF
-	TRBJ1-2	few	TRBV30	TGTGCCTGGAGGTGGGGGCGTGGGAGTCACGGCTACACCTTC	CAWRWGRGSHGYTF
-	TRBJ2-3	-	TRBV7-2	TGTGCCAGCAGCCTAAGGAGCCTCCAAAATCCCACAGATACGCAGTATTTT	CASSLRSLQNPTDTQYF
-	TRBJ2-1	few	TRBV10-2	TGCGCCAGCAGTGAGAGGACAGACAATGAGCAGTTCTTC	CASSERTDNEQFF
-	TRBJ1-1	-	TRBV9	TGTGCCAGCAGCGTAGATTATAGGCAGGGTGGCATGAACACTGAAGCTTTCTTT	CASSVDYRQGGMNTEAFF
-	TRBJ2-7	-	TRBV10-3	TGTGCCACGGGGACTTCAAGCTCCTACGAGCAGTACTTC	CATGTSSSYEQYF
-	TRBJ1-1	-	TRBV3-1/TRBV3-2	TGTGCCAGCAGGACGGGGGGGGCGAACAGTGAAGCTTTCTTT	CASRTGGANSEAFF
TRBD1	TRBJ2-1	-	TRBV5-5	TGTGCCAGCAGGAACGACAGGGGCAGGCTGGAGCAGTTCTTC	CASRNDRGRLEQFF
TRBD1	TRBJ1-1	-	TRBV5-4	TGTGCCAGCAGCTCCAAACAGGGGGCATCCTCGAACACTGAAGCTTTCTTT	CASSSKQGASSNTEAFF
-	TRBJ1-5	-	TRBV6-4	TGTGCCAGCAGCCCAAGAGGGGGATTTGGCAATCAGCCCCAGCATTTT	CASSPRGGFGNQPQHF